This T cell receptor beta chain came from a study of HIV-infected patients and healthy controls. Each CDR3 protein gets one entry after TCRdb re-called the 5' RACE reads with MiXCR. There are 50,000 to 80,000 distinct CDR3 sequences in the sample; less than 20% occur only once, and about 1.3% lies in the top ten. This clonotype was counted ten times or more. Trimming took off 2 bases at V and 3 bases at J, with 6 bases between the two ends. CDR3 length: 13 residues. From germline, CDR1 is SGHVS and CDR2 FNYEAQ. Sequenced sample: CD4+ T cells from blood. The origin of this receptor is a human donor in good health. The chain recombines TRBV7-6 with TRBJ2-3; D gene ambiguous. CDR3 amino acids: CASSLSVTDTQYF. CDR3 sequence (DNA): TGTGCCAGCAGCTTAAGTGTTACAGATACGCAGTATTTT.